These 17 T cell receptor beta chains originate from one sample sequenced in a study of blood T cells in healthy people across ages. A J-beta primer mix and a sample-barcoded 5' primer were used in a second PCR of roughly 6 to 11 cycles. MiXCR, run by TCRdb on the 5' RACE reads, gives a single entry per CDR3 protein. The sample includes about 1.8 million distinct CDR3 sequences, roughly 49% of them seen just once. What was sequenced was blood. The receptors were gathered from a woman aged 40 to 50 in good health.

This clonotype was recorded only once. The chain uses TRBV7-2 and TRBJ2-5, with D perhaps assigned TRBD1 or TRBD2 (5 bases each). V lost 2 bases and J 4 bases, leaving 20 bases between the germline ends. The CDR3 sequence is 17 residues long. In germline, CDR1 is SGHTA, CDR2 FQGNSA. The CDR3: CASSLRASGGLAETQYF. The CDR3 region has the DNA TGTGCCAGCAGCTTACGGGCATCTGGGGGTCTGGCAGAGACCCAGTACTTC.

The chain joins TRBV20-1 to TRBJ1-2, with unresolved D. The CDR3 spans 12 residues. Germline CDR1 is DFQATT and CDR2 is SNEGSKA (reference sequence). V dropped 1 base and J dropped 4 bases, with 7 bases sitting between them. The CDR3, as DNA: TGCAGTGCTAGAGGGTCGCGCTATGGCTACACCTTC. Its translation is CSARGSRYGYTF.

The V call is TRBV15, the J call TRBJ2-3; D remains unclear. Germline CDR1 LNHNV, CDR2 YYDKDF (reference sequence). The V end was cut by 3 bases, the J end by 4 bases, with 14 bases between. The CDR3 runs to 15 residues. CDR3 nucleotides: TGTGCCACCAGCAGGGTGCATCGCGGCGCAGATACGCAGTATTTT. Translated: CATSRVHRGADTQYF.

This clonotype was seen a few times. The CDR3 loop is CSARDLTSGFSYEQYF. CDR3 coding DNA: TGCAGTGCTAGAGACTTGACTAGCGGGTTCTCCTACGAGCAGTACTTC. The gene calls are TRBV20-1 and TRBJ2-7, with TRBD2 identical over 10 bases. With V trimmed by 0 bases and J by 0 bases, 5 bases remained unmatched. CDR1 is DFQATT, CDR2 SNEGSKA, per germline (reference sequence). The CDR3 extends over 16 amino acids.

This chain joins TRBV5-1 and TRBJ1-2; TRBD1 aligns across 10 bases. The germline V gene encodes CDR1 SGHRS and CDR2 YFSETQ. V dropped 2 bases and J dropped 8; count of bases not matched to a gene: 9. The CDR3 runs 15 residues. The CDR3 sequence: CASSFGTGEGMGYTF. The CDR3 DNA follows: TGCGCCAGCAGCTTCGGGACAGGGGAAGGAATGGGCTACACCTTC.

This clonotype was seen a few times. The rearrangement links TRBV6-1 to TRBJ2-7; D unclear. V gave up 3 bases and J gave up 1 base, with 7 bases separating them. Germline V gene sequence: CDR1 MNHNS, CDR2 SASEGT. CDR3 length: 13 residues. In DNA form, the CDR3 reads TGTGCCAGCAGTGACGCGCTTTCCTACGAGCAGTACTTC. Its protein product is CASSDALSYEQYF.

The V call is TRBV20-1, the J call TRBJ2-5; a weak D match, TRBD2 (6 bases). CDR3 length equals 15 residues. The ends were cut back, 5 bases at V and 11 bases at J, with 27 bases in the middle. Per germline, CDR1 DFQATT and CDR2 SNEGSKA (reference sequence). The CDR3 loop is CSAGKTGELDYGQYF. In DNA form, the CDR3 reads TGCAGTGCTGGTAAGACGGGGGAACTGGACTACGGGCAGTACTTC.

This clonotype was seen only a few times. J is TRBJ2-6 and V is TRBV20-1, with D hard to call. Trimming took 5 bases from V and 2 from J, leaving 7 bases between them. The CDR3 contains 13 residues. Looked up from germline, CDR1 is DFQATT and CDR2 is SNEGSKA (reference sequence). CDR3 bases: TGCAGTGCTGATGACCCTGGGGCCAACGTCCTGACTTTC. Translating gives CSADDPGANVLTF.

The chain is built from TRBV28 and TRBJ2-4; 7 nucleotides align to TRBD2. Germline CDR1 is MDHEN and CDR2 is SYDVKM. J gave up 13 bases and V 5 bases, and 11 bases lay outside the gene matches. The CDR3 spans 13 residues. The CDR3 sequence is CASSNSGVREQYF. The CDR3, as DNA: TGTGCCAGCAGTAACAGCGGGGTGAGGGAGCAGTACTTC.

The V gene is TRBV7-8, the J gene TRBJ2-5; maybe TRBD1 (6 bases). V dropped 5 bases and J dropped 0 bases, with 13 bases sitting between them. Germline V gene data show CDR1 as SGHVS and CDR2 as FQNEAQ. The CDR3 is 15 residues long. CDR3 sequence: CASSRGQRYQETQYF. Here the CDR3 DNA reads TGTGCCAGCAGCCGGGGACAAAGGTACCAAGAGACCCAGTACTTC.

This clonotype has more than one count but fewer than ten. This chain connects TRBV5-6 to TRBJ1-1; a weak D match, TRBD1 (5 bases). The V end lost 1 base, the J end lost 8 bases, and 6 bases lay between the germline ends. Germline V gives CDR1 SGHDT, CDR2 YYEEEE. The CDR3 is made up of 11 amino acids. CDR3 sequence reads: CASSLNREAFF. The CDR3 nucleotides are TGTGCCAGCAGCTTGAACAGGGAAGCTTTCTTT. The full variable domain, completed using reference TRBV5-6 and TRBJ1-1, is DAGVTQSPTHLIKTRGQQVTLRCSPKSGHDTVSWYQQALGQGPQFIFQYYEEEERQRGNFPDRFSGHQFPNYSSELNVNALLLGDSALYLCASSLNREAFFGQGTRLTVV.

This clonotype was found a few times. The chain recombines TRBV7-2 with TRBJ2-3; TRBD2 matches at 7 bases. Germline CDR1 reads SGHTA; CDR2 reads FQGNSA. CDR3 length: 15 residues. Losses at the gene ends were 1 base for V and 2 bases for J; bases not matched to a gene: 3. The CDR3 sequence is CASSLESGATDTQYF. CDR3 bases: TGTGCCAGCAGCTTAGAAAGCGGGGCCACAGATACGCAGTATTTT.

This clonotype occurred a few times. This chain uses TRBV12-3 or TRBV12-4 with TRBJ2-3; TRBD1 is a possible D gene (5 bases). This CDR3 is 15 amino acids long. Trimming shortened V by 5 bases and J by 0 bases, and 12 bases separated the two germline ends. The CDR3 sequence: CASSPPDKSTDTQYF. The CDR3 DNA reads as TGTGCCAGCAGTCCCCCGGACAAAAGCACAGATACGCAGTATTTT.

CDR3 protein: CASSQRLDRGGYGYTF. The CDR3 nucleotides are TGTGCCAGCAGCCAGCGCTTGGACAGGGGGGGGTATGGCTACACCTTC. This chain uses TRBV7-2 with TRBJ1-2, with 10 positions matching TRBD1. J lost 5 bases, V lost 5 bases, and 11 bases had no gene match. The germline gives CDR1 SGHTA, CDR2 FQGNSA. This CDR3 is built from 16 residues. Complete variable domain (other parts from reference TRBV7-2 and TRBJ1-2): GAGVSQSPSNKVTEKGKDVELRCDPISGHTALYWYRQSLGQGLEFLIYFQGNSAPDKSGLPSDRFSAERTGGSVSTLTIQRTQQEDSAVYLCASSQRLDRGGYGYTFGSGTRLTVV.

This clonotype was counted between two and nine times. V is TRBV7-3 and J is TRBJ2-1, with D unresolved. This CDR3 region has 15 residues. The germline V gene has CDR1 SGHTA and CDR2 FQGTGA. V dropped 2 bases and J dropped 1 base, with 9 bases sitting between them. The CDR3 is CASSLSPESYNEQFF. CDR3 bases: TGTGCCAGCAGCTTATCGCCGGAATCCTACAATGAGCAGTTCTTC.

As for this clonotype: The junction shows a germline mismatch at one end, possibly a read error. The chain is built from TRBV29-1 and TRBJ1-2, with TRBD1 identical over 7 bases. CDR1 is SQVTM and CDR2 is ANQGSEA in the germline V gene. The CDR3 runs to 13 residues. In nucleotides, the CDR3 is TGCAGCGGTGAAGAACAGGGGTTCTATGGCTACACCTTC. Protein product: CSGEEQGFYGYTF. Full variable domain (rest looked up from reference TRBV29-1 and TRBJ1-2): SAVISQKPSRDICQRGTSLTIQCQVDSQVTMMFWYRQQPGQSLTLIATANQGSEATYESGFVIDKFPISRPNLTFSTLTVSNMSPEDSSIYLCSGEEQGFYGYTFGSGTRLTVV.

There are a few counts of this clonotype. In DNA, the CDR3 is TGTGCCAGCAGTAACCCTGGACTAGCGGGGACCTACGAGCAGTACTTC. Amino acid sequence: CASSNPGLAGTYEQYF. This sequence joins TRBV6-2 or TRBV6-3 and TRBJ2-7; 12 nucleotides match TRBD2. CDR1 MNHEY and CDR2 SVGEGT come from the germline V gene. Trimming at V came to 5 bases and at J to 2 bases, leaving 7 bases not matched to a gene. The CDR3 runs to 16 residues.